This T cell receptor beta chain was sequenced in a study of shared T cell receptors in the human thymus. This clone was detected once. The data were produced by immunoSEQ multiplex PCR, yet TCRdb's version contains in-frame clones alone and is incomplete. The sample shows under 850,000 clones, around 89% of them seen only once. Another study also made use of these data, one on human thymus T cells. As that report states: Donors were healthy Finnish babies undergoing corrective operations for congenital heart defects. Thymus was obtained from resections taken during corrective heart surgery. There appeared to be biased usage of V and J genes in thymic and blood repertoires. Related research described thymic repertoires that were highly overlapping among unrelated individuals.

The sequence was collected from a boy under two years old with a congenital heart defect. Specimen: thymocytes.

The CDR3 sequence is CASSQITSGRRLRKGTDTQYF. The CDR3, as DNA: TGTGCCAGCAGCCAGATAACTAGCGGGAGAAGACTTAGAAAGGGCACAGATACGCAGTATTTT. The chain couples TRBV7-6 to TRBJ2-3; TRBD2 agrees at 11 bases. Germline loops: CDR1 SGHVS, CDR2 FNYEAQ. This CDR3 spans 21 amino acids. V lost 5 bases and J lost 1; bases outside the gene matches: 20.